These 22 T cell receptor beta chains came from one sample sequenced in a study of blood T cell repertoires in COVID-19. Sequencing was performed with immunoSEQ multiplex PCR; in TCRdb, only in-frame clones are kept and a portion is missing. The repertoire holds roughly 230,000 clones, around 82% seen once, with roughly 3.1% in the top ten. Sequenced sample: PBMCs or T cells enriched from blood (not recorded which). These receptors came from a man aged 50-59 years who had recovered from COVID-19.

The V gene is TRBV5-1, the J gene TRBJ2-2, with 11 bases fitting TRBD1. Unmatched junction bases numbered 4, after V lost 4 bases and J lost 5 bases. The germline V gene has CDR1 SGHRS and CDR2 YFSETQ. This CDR3 region has 15 residues. The CDR3 coding sequence is TGCGCCAGCAGCAGGGACAGGGGGGATACCGGGGAGCTGTTTTTT. Translating it yields CASSRDRGDTGELFF.

This rearrangement joins TRBV28 to TRBJ2-7, with D possibly being TRBD1 (5 bases). Trimming left V 1 base short and J 6 bases short, with 13 bases between. The V gene's germline CDR1 is MDHEN and CDR2 SYDVKM. The CDR3 has 14 amino acids. CDR3 nucleotides: TGTGCCAGCAGTTTATTTGCCAGGGCCGGCGAGCAGTACTTC. Translation gives CASSLFARAGEQYF.

J is TRBJ1-6 and V is TRBV4-1; D unclear. V was clipped by 3 bases and J by 11 bases, with 8 bases between them. The germline gives CDR1 MGHRA, CDR2 YSYEKL. The CDR3 is 12 residues long. CDR3 coding DNA: TGCGCCAGCAGCCAGGAGCGGGCACCCCTCCACTTT. It encodes CASSQERAPLHF.

J is TRBJ2-3 and V is TRBV5-1; 9 positions agree with TRBD1. The ends lost 7 bases at V and 5 bases at J; junction bases unmatched: 5. Germline CDR1 reads SGHRS; CDR2 reads YFSETQ. CDR3 length equals 13 residues. The CDR3 spells CASATGQGDTQYF. CDR3 DNA sequence: TGCGCCAGCGCTACGGGACAGGGAGATACGCAGTATTTT.

The chain joins TRBV5-4 to TRBJ2-7, with 8 positions matching TRBD1. CDR1 is SGHNT and CDR2 is YYREEE in the germline V gene (reference sequence). After removal of 4 bases from V and 2 bases from J, the junction contained 5 bases not matched to a gene. CDR3 size: 14 residues. This CDR3 is CASSPRTGTYEQYF. In nucleotides, the CDR3 is TGTGCCAGCAGCCCACGGACAGGGACCTACGAGCAGTACTTC.

The chain carries TRBV9 and TRBJ1-2; perhaps TRBD1 as D (6 bases). Germline V lookup: CDR1 SGDLS, CDR2 YYNGEE. V lost 0 bases and J lost 4, with 16 bases in between. The length of the CDR3 is 16 residues. In DNA form, the CDR3 reads TGTGCCAGCAGCGTAGCGTCGGGACATTCCGCCTATGGCTACACCTTC. It translates to CASSVASGHSAYGYTF.

This chain connects TRBV19 to TRBJ2-6; TRBD1 might be the D (6 bases). CDR3 length: 18 residues. Germline assignment: CDR1 LNHDA and CDR2 SQIVND (reference sequence). The V end was cut by 5 bases, the J end by 4 bases, with 21 bases between. The CDR3 DNA sequence: TGTGCCAGTAGTCCCCCCTCGGGCAGGGGAGCCGGGGCCAACGTCCTGACTTTC. Translating it yields CASSPPSGRGAGANVLTF.

The chain's CDR3 is CASSPRLAGNEQFF. In DNA, the CDR3 is TGTGCCAGCTCACCAAGACTAGCGGGTAATGAGCAGTTCTTC. The chain recombines TRBV18 with TRBJ2-1; 10 bases agree with TRBD2. V lost 2 bases and J lost 7; bases outside the gene matches: 2. CDR1 is KGHSH, CDR2 LQKENI, per germline. The CDR3 spans 14 residues. The whole variable domain, remainder taken from reference TRBV18 and TRBJ2-1, is NAGVMQNPRHLVRRRGQEARLRCSPMKGHSHVYWYRQLPEEGLKFMVYLQKENIIDESGMPKERFSAEFPKEGPSILRIQQVVRGDSAAYFCASSPRLAGNEQFFGPGTRLTVL.

The chain uses TRBV9 and TRBJ2-5; weak D call: TRBD1 (5 bases). V was clipped by 2 bases and J by 2 bases, with 7 bases between them. CDR3 size: 13 residues. Germline V CDR1 and CDR2: SGDLS, YYNGEE. The CDR3 here is CASSVRGQETQYF. In DNA, the CDR3 is TGTGCCAGCAGCGTTAGGGGACAAGAGACCCAGTACTTC.

The rearrangement uses TRBV13 and TRBJ1-6; D may be TRBD1 (6 bases). This CDR3 region has 15 residues. CDR1 PRHDT and CDR2 FYEKMQ come from the germline V gene (reference sequence). Trimming took 5 bases from V and 5 from J, leaving 13 bases between them. Here the CDR3 reads CASSPPGAHNSPLHF. In nucleotides, the CDR3 is TGTGCCAGCAGCCCCCCAGGGGCCCATAATTCACCCCTCCACTTT.

The chain couples TRBV12-5 to TRBJ2-5; 11 bases are a match to TRBD1. This CDR3 contains 14 residues. Germline CDR1 and CDR2: LGHNT and FRNRAP. Trimming took 5 bases from V and 5 from J; bases not matched to a gene: 4. The CDR3 here is CASGRTGGGETQYF. The CDR3 coding sequence is TGTGCTAGTGGTCGGACAGGGGGCGGGGAGACCCAGTACTTC.

Only one count was recorded for this clone. The V and J genes are TRBV7-2 and TRBJ2-2, with D perhaps TRBD2 (5 bases). V gave up 1 base and J gave up 10 bases, with 7 bases separating them. Germline CDR1 SGHTA, CDR2 FQGNSA. CDR3 length equals 12 residues. The CDR3 DNA is TGTGCCAGCAGCTTAGGAGGACTGGAGCTGTTTTTT. Its translation is CASSLGGLELFF.

The chain has TRBV11-3 and TRBJ1-3; D is possibly TRBD1 (5 bases). Germline-derived CDR1 and CDR2 are SGHNT and YENEEA. This CDR3 has 15 amino acids. Trimming took off 5 bases at V and 0 bases at J, with 11 bases between the two ends. As DNA, the CDR3 is TGTGCCAGCAGCGTGGGACTGTACTCTGGAAACACCATATATTTT. Its translation: CASSVGLYSGNTIYF. Drawing the rest from reference TRBV11-3 and TRBJ1-3, the complete variable domain is EAGVVQSPRYKIIEKKQPVAFWCNPISGHNTLYWYLQNLGQGPELLIRYENEEAVDDSQLPKDRFSAERLKGVDSTLKIQPAELGDSAVYLCASSVGLYSGNTIYFGEGSWLTVV.

CDR3 residues: CASSPTGTGGSPLHF. The CDR3, as DNA: TGTGCCAGCTCACCAACCGGGACAGGGGGATCACCCCTCCACTTT. V usage is TRBV18 and J usage is TRBJ1-6, with 11 bases aligning to TRBD1. Unmatched junction bases numbered 4, after V lost 2 bases and J lost 10 bases. CDR3 size: 15 residues. Germline-derived CDR1 and CDR2 are KGHSH and LQKENI.

This clone was seen ten or more times. The chain links TRBV5-1 to TRBJ2-7; possibly TRBD2 for D (5 bases). The V gene's germline CDR1 is SGHRS and CDR2 YFSETQ. This CDR3 region has 19 residues. V dropped 2 bases and J dropped 2 bases, with 26 bases sitting between them. The CDR3 DNA sequence: TGCGCCAGCAGCTTAGGAGACCGGGTTGGTGGACTGCAACCCTACGAGCAGTACTTC. Translating it yields CASSLGDRVGGLQPYEQYF.

This chain joins TRBV12-3 or TRBV12-4 and TRBJ1-2; tentatively, D is TRBD1 (5 bases). The CDR3 is 13 amino acids. With 7 bases removed from V and 4 bases from J, the gap between germline ends came to 13 bases. The CDR3 here is CASIQGWGYGYTF. CDR3 nucleotides: TGTGCCAGCATTCAGGGTTGGGGCTATGGCTACACCTTC.

This clone was seen just once. The chain couples TRBV2 to TRBJ1-1, with TRBD1 matching over 7 bases. CDR1 is SNHLY, CDR2 FYNNEI, per germline. Trimming took 8 bases from V and 2 from J; bases not matched to a gene: 5. The CDR3 spans 13 residues. CDR3 nucleotide sequence: TGTGCCAGCGGAGGGACAGCTAACACTGAAGCTTTCTTT. Protein sequence: CASGGTANTEAFF.

This clone came up a few times. The chain recombines TRBV5-1 with TRBJ1-2; TRBD1 is a possible D gene (6 bases). V shed 0 bases and J shed 6 bases, with 18 bases lying between them. The germline V gene encodes CDR1 SGHRS and CDR2 YFSETQ. The CDR3 is 16 residues long. CDR3 nucleotides: TGCGCCAGCAGCTTGGCCTTTCCTCAGGGGCGAGATGGCTACACCTTC. Residues: CASSLAFPQGRDGYTF.

As to this clone: Relative to the germline gene, one junction end is altered; a read error may explain this. This sequence joins TRBV27 and TRBJ2-4; unclear D gene. The germline CDR1 and CDR2 sequences are MNHEY and SMNVEV (reference sequence). The CDR3 sequence is 10 residues long. The CDR3 coding sequence is TGTGCCAGCACCGTAACCCCGAGGTGGTTC. This encodes CASTVTPRWF.

The gene calls are TRBV5-5 and TRBJ2-2; TRBD2 agrees at 8 bases. This CDR3 has 14 residues. V lost 0 bases to trimming and J lost 7 bases; unmatched junction nucleotides: 2. The germline V gene has CDR1 SGHKS and CDR2 YYEKEE (reference sequence). CDR3 loop: CASSLGLAGGELFF. As DNA, the CDR3 is TGTGCCAGCAGCTTGGGGCTAGCGGGCGGGGAGCTGTTTTTT.

The chain combines TRBV19 with TRBJ2-5; 9 bases agree with TRBD2. The germline V gene encodes CDR1 LNHDA and CDR2 SQIVND (reference sequence). Unmatched junction bases numbered 18, after V lost 6 bases and J lost 4 bases. The CDR3 totals 18 residues. The CDR3, as DNA: TGTGCCAGTAGCATCGTTGTTAGCGGGAGCGGCCGGGGAGAGACCCAGTACTTC. Translating gives CASSIVVSGSGRGETQYF.

The gene calls are TRBV18 and TRBJ1-3; 7 bases match TRBD1. V lost 4 bases to trimming and J lost 0 bases; unmatched junction nucleotides: 12. The CDR3 is 18 amino acids. Germline-derived CDR1 and CDR2 are KGHSH and LQKENI. The CDR3 nucleotides read TGTGCCAGCTCACGACCGGGACAGATTATGTCCTCTGGAAACACCATATATTTT. This sequence encodes CASSRPGQIMSSGNTIYF.